The 24 T cell receptor beta chains in this list originate from one sample, sequenced in a study of T cell responses to AZD1222 COVID-19 vaccine (dated by TCRdb to the early 2020s). To prepare the library, the immunoSEQ multiplex PCR assay was applied. Entries here come from immuneACCESS through TCRdb and include only in-frame sequences with V and J called. Some clones fail to appear in such tables; in the studies checked, an unresolved V gene covers under half of the shortfall, and the cause of the remainder is unknown. The sample table records approximately 100,000 clones; roughly 86% of these occur just once. The ten largest clonotypes hold approximately 1.3% of the sample. The time point label of this sample denotes: baseline before first vaccination. The material was peripheral blood, obtained on day 0 of AZD1222 vaccination. These receptors originate from an adult in good health.

This clone came up once. The genes are TRBV9 and TRBJ2-2, with a possible D match to TRBD1 (5 bases). Germline V gene sequence: CDR1 SGDLS, CDR2 YYNGEE. The length of the CDR3 is 16 residues. V was clipped by 0 bases and J by 0 bases, with 9 bases between them. In DNA form, the CDR3 reads TGTGCCAGCAGCGTAGATCAGGGTTCGAACACCGGGGAGCTGTTTTTT. Protein product: CASSVDQGSNTGELFF.

V and J are TRBV5-5 and TRBJ2-7; D unclear. CDR3 length: 14 residues. Germline assignment: CDR1 SGHKS and CDR2 YYEKEE (reference sequence). Trimming removed 3 bases at V and 0 bases at J, with 10 bases between. The CDR3 is CASSSLTHSYEQYF. The CDR3 DNA reads TGTGCCAGCAGCTCCTTGACCCACTCCTACGAGCAGTACTTC.

This chain uses TRBV18 with TRBJ2-3, with D unresolved. V lost 6 bases and J lost 6, with 10 bases in between. The CDR3 sequence is 12 residues long. Germline CDR1 and CDR2: KGHSH and LQKENI. The DNA of the CDR3 is TGTGCCAGCTCCTCCCCTCGGGATACGCAGTATTTT. Translated: CASSSPRDTQYF.

The genes are TRBV20-1 and TRBJ2-3; 10 bases align to TRBD2. The length of the CDR3 is 17 residues. From germline, CDR1 is DFQATT and CDR2 SNEGSKA (reference sequence). V lost 3 bases to trimming and J lost 5 bases; unmatched junction nucleotides: 14. DNA for the CDR3: TGCAGTGCTAGTAGGCTAGCGGGAGATATTCCCAGAGATACGCAGTATTTT. Translated: CSASRLAGDIPRDTQYF.

The rearrangement links TRBV28 to TRBJ2-3; D is uncertain. The CDR3 totals 12 residues. Germline CDR1 is MDHEN and CDR2 is SYDVKM. V lost 2 bases and J 9 bases, leaving 9 bases between the germline ends. CDR3 amino acids: CASSLRVGTQYF. The CDR3 DNA sequence: TGTGCCAGCAGTTTAAGGGTGGGGACGCAGTATTTT. The full variable domain, completed using reference TRBV28 and TRBJ2-3, is DVKVTQSSRYLVKRTGEKVFLECVQDMDHENMFWYRQDPGLGLRLIYFSYDVKMKEKGDIPEGYSVSREKKERFSLILESASTNQTSMYLCASSLRVGTQYFGPGTRLTVL.

As regards this clone: The junction differs from germline at one of its ends, possibly a read error. The J gene is TRBJ1-1, the V gene TRBV7-8, with D uncertain. The germline V gene has CDR1 SGHVS and CDR2 FQNEAQ. The CDR3 covers 16 residues. The CDR3, as DNA: TGTGCCAGCACCTTAAGCGGGTCCCTGTCGAACACTGAAGCTTTCTTT. Protein sequence: CASTLSGSLSNTEAFF.

The chain has TRBV30 and TRBJ1-1, with D perhaps matching TRBD1 (5 bases). The germline gives CDR1 GTSNPN, CDR2 SVGIG (reference sequence). The CDR3 has 12 amino acids. For the CDR3, the DNA is TGTGCGACCAGCGGGGGGAGGACTGAAGCTTTCTTT. Its protein is CATSGGRTEAFF. Full variable domain (missing parts from reference TRBV30 and TRBJ1-1): SQTIHQWPATLVQPVGSPLSLECTVEGTSNPNLYWYRQAAGRGLQLLFYSVGIGQISSEVPQNLSASRPQDRQFILSSKKLLLSDSGFYLCATSGGRTEAFFGQGTRLTVV.

The rearrangement joins TRBV2 to TRBJ1-4, with D hard to call. V shed 4 bases and J shed 0 bases, with 6 bases lying between them. Per the germline V gene, CDR1 is SNHLY and CDR2 is FYNNEI. CDR3 length: 14 amino acids. Here the CDR3 DNA reads TGTGCCAGCAGTGGCGCAGCAACTAATGAAAAACTGTTTTTT. Translation: CASSGAATNEKLFF.

The rearrangement links TRBV28 to TRBJ2-5; a weak D match, TRBD2 (6 bases). The CDR3 covers 16 residues. CDR1 MDHEN and CDR2 SYDVKM come from the germline V gene. V was cut by 7 bases and J by 2 bases, with 20 bases left in between. The CDR3 DNA is TGTGCCAGCACCTACCCCCCTAGCGTGGGACAAGAGACCCAGTACTTC. It codes for CASTYPPSVGQETQYF.

This clone showed up just once. The chain uses TRBV3-1 (or the pseudogene TRBV3-2) and TRBJ1-1; tentatively, D is TRBD1 (6 bases). V was shortened by 4 bases and J by 12 bases, with 12 bases between the two germline ends. The CDR3 has 11 residues. Germline V CDR1 and CDR2: LGHDT, YNNKEL (reference sequence). The CDR3 DNA reads as TGTGCCAGCAGCCTAGGGGGGACAACTTTCTTT. Amino acid sequence: CASSLGGTTFF.

The chain is built from TRBV7-3 and TRBJ1-1; possible D gene TRBD1, 6 bases. The V and J ends lost 5 bases and 5 bases respectively, with 12 bases between them. The germline V gene encodes CDR1 SGHTA and CDR2 FQGTGA. The CDR3 length is 13 residues. The CDR3 region has the DNA TGTGCCAGCAGCCCCCAGGGGAGGACTGAAGCTTTCTTT. Encoded protein: CASSPQGRTEAFF. The complete variable domain, with remaining parts taken from reference TRBV7-3 and TRBJ1-1, reads GAGVSQTPSNKVTEKGKYVELRCDPISGHTALYWYRQSLGQGPEFLIYFQGTGAADDSGLPNDRFFAVRPEGSVSTLKIQRTERGDSAVYLCASSPQGRTEAFFGQGTRLTVV.

The V call is TRBV18, the J call TRBJ1-3; no firm D call. V lost 0 bases to trimming and J lost 0 bases, with 6 bases between them. The CDR3 is 15 residues long. Looked up from germline, CDR1 is KGHSH and CDR2 is LQKENI. The CDR3 loop is CASSPPSPSGNTIYF. Written as DNA, the CDR3 is TGTGCCAGCTCACCACCATCTCCCTCTGGAAACACCATATATTTT.

CDR3 protein: CASSSSSEQYF. In nucleotides, the CDR3 is TGTGCCAGCAGCTCGAGTAGCGAGCAGTACTTC. The gene calls are TRBV7-9 and TRBJ2-7; no clear D gene. The CDR3 has 11 residues. V gave up 4 bases and J gave up 6 bases, with 7 bases separating them. CDR1 SEHNR and CDR2 FQNEAQ come from the germline V gene (reference sequence).

The V call is TRBV18, the J call TRBJ1-5; D uncertain. This CDR3 has 19 amino acids. Trimming left V 3 bases short and J 0 bases short, with 21 bases between. Germline V gene data show CDR1 as KGHSH and CDR2 as LQKENI. CDR3 region: CASSPSVARNHNSNQPQHF. The CDR3 DNA reads as TGTGCCAGCTCACCGTCTGTCGCACGGAACCACAATAGCAATCAGCCCCAGCATTTT. Looking up the rest from reference TRBV18 and TRBJ1-5 gives the full variable domain: NAGVMQNPRHLVRRRGQEARLRCSPMKGHSHVYWYRQLPEEGLKFMVYLQKENIIDESGMPKERFSAEFPKEGPSILRIQQVVRGDSAAYFCASSPSVARNHNSNQPQHFGDGTRLSIL.

This clone is labeled as medium-sized (0.01 to 0.1%). V and J are TRBV30 and TRBJ1-2, with 9 positions matching TRBD1. The V gene end was trimmed by 0 bases and the J gene end by 4 bases; junction bases not matched to a gene: 0. Germline CDR1 and CDR2: GTSNPN and SVGIG (reference sequence). The CDR3 length is 13 residues. As DNA, the CDR3 is TGTGCCTGGAGTGTACAGGGGGCCTATGGCTACACCTTC. Translated, it gives CAWSVQGAYGYTF.

The chain recombines TRBV30 with TRBJ1-2; D unresolved. Per germline, CDR1 GTSNPN and CDR2 SVGIG (reference sequence). V lost 7 bases to trimming and J lost 1 base, with 13 bases between them. CDR3 length: 13 amino acids. The CDR3 reads CASGSTHNYGYTF. CDR3 bases: TGTGCCTCCGGCTCGACGCATAACTATGGCTACACCTTC. Using reference TRBV30 and TRBJ1-2 for the parts outside the CDR3, the full variable domain is SQTIHQWPATLVQPVGSPLSLECTVEGTSNPNLYWYRQAAGRGLQLLFYSVGIGQISSEVPQNLSASRPQDRQFILSSKKLLLSDSGFYLCASGSTHNYGYTFGSGTRLTVV.

This clone was seen once. The chain employs TRBV29-1 and TRBJ1-6; D may be TRBD1 (5 bases). The CDR3 consists of 11 residues. Trimming took off 7 bases at V and 9 bases at J, with 10 bases between the two ends. The germline gives CDR1 SQVTM, CDR2 ANQGSEA. This chain's CDR3 is CSAGGVSPLHF. CDR3 in DNA: TGCAGCGCTGGAGGGGTTTCACCCCTCCACTTT.

The rearrangement links TRBV24-1 to TRBJ2-2, with 10 bases lining up with TRBD2. The CDR3 runs 17 residues. J was trimmed by 4 bases and V by 3 bases; bases with no gene match: 7. CDR1 KGHDR and CDR2 SFDVKD come from the germline V gene. The CDR3 nucleotides are TGTGCCACCAGTGATCGGCTAGCGGGAGCTAGCACCGGGGAGCTGTTTTTT. Its translation is CATSDRLAGASTGELFF.

The V call is TRBV6-6, the J call TRBJ2-2; D gene unclear. This CDR3 is 14 amino acids long. The V gene lost 0 bases and the J gene lost 5 bases, with 7 bases spanning the gap. CDR1 is MNHNY, CDR2 SVGAGI, per germline (reference sequence). This CDR3 is CASSYSKGTGELFF. As DNA, the CDR3 is TGTGCCAGCAGTTACTCGAAGGGAACCGGGGAGCTGTTTTTT.

The CDR3 protein is CSVAGISNEQFF. The CDR3 DNA sequence: TGCAGCGTAGCGGGTATATCCAATGAGCAGTTCTTC. This rearrangement joins TRBV29-1 to TRBJ2-1; TRBD2 might be the D (6 bases). CDR1 SQVTM and CDR2 ANQGSEA come from the germline V gene. CDR3 length equals 12 residues. V dropped 6 bases and J dropped 6 bases, with 12 bases sitting between them.

This clone was counted once. CDR3 DNA: TGTGCCAGCAGCTTAGCCTTGACAGTGAACACTGAAGCTTTCTTT. Protein sequence: CASSLALTVNTEAFF. The chain carries TRBV7-8 and TRBJ1-1, with a weak D call TRBD1 (5 bases). Between the trimmed V and J ends, which lost 0 bases and 0 bases, there was a span of 8 bases. Germline values: CDR1 SGHVS, CDR2 FQNEAQ. There are 15 residues in the CDR3.

The rearrangement joins TRBV27 to TRBJ2-1; 13 positions match TRBD2. The V gene's germline CDR1 is MNHEY and CDR2 SMNVEV (reference sequence). This CDR3 is 15 amino acids long. The V and J ends lost 3 bases and 7 bases, in that order; junction bases with no gene match: 3. DNA of the CDR3: TGTGCCAGCAGTTTGACTAGCGGGAGGTTTAATGAGCAGTTCTTC. Residues: CASSLTSGRFNEQFF.

The rearrangement links TRBV9 to TRBJ2-3, with 7 bases identical to TRBD1. CDR1 and CDR2 from the germline V gene are SGDLS and YYNGEE. Germline trimming cut 0 bases from V and 1 base from J; bases unmatched to any gene: 5. CDR3 length equals 16 residues. The CDR3 reads CASSVEADRGTDTQYF. In DNA, the CDR3 is TGTGCCAGCAGCGTAGAAGCTGACAGGGGCACAGATACGCAGTATTTT. The full variable domain, with the rest looked up from reference TRBV9 and TRBJ2-3, is DSGVTQTPKHLITATGQRVTLRCSPRSGDLSVYWYQQSLDQGLQFLIQYYNGEERAKGNILERFSAQQFPDLHSELNLSSLELGDSALYFCASSVEADRGTDTQYFGPGTRLTVL.

V usage is TRBV4-3 and J usage is TRBJ2-1; 11 bases are a match to TRBD1. Germline assignment: CDR1 LGHNA and CDR2 YSLEER. V gave up 2 bases and J gave up 4 bases; unmatched junction bases: 4. The CDR3 is 16 residues long. The CDR3 coding sequence is TGCGCCAGCAGCCAAACGGACAGGGGGCTTTACAATGAGCAGTTCTTC. Amino acid sequence: CASSQTDRGLYNEQFF.